Each of the 30 T cell receptor beta chains below was sequenced from the same sample in a study of cytomegalovirus exposure and HLA in healthy donors. Primers included in the PCR were 60 Vbeta and 13 Jbeta primers. Only in-frame clones appear in the TCRdb table, and some are missing; sequencing was by immunoSEQ multiplex PCR. The table includes about 41,000 clones, approximately 84% detected once. The sequencing input was PBMCs. These TCRs come from a man aged 45-60 years in good health and CMV-seronegative.

V is TRBV27 and J is TRBJ2-7; D remains ambiguous. CDR3 length: 13 amino acids. V dropped 3 bases and J dropped 0 bases, with 6 bases sitting between them. Germline CDR1 is MNHEY and CDR2 is SMNVEV (reference sequence). The CDR3 is CASSFLPSYEQYF. CDR3 in DNA: TGTGCCAGCAGTTTCCTCCCCTCCTACGAGCAGTACTTC.

The chain joins TRBV7-9 to TRBJ2-3, with TRBD1 matching 9 bases. The V gene's germline CDR1 is SEHNR and CDR2 FQNEAQ (reference sequence). CDR3 length equals 15 residues. V lost 5 bases and J lost 1; bases outside the gene matches: 4. The CDR3: CASSADRGGTDTQYF. CDR3 bases: TGTGCCAGCAGCGCGGACAGGGGCGGCACAGATACGCAGTATTTT.

This clone has more than one count but fewer than ten. No conserved phenylalanine or tryptophan is present at the end of the CDR3, so a read error is the likely explanation. The limits of the CDR3 on the DNA are not certain, so only TCRdb's listed CDR3 is given. The chain links TRBV7-2 to TRBJ1-2; TRBD1, as called in the table, went unchecked against the DNA. The CDR3 numbers 14 amino acids, ends counted. CDR1 is SGHTA and CDR2 is FQGNSA in the germline V gene. Here the CDR3 reads CASSLGAGTPVSRS.

The chain is built from TRBV28 and TRBJ1-1; D gene uncertain. Germline V gene data show CDR1 as MDHEN and CDR2 as SYDVKM. V was shortened by 7 bases and J by 5 bases, with 8 bases between the two germline ends. CDR3 length: 11 residues. CDR3 residues: CASTRGTEAFF. CDR3 nucleotides: TGTGCCAGCACCCGAGGAACTGAAGCTTTCTTT.

The chain links TRBV7-2 to TRBJ2-2; 13 bases line up with TRBD2. The V gene end was trimmed by 4 bases and the J gene end by 4 bases; junction bases not matched to a gene: 0. The CDR3 consists of 15 residues. The germline V gene has CDR1 SGHTA and CDR2 FQGNSA. The CDR3 loop reads CASSWTSGSTGELFF. In DNA form, the CDR3 reads TGTGCCAGCAGCTGGACTAGCGGGAGCACCGGGGAGCTGTTTTTT.

Concerning this clone itself: The junction does not match germline at one end; this may be a read error. This chain connects TRBV7-9 to TRBJ1-2; 9 bases align to TRBD1. CDR1 and CDR2 from the germline V gene are SEHNR and FQNEAQ (reference sequence). This CDR3 is built from 14 residues. The CDR3: CSSSSADRGYGYTF. The DNA of the CDR3 is TGTTCCAGCAGCTCTGCGGACAGGGGCTATGGCTACACCTTC.

The V and J genes are TRBV7-2 and TRBJ1-1; D ambiguous. The CDR3 runs 15 residues. Trimming took 1 base from V and 3 from J, leaving 12 bases between them. Germline V lookup: CDR1 SGHTA, CDR2 FQGNSA. The CDR3 DNA sequence: TGTGCCAGCAGCTTAGTGGCGGGTTCGTACACTGAAGCTTTCTTT. It yields the protein CASSLVAGSYTEAFF.

The chain is built from TRBV11-1 and TRBJ2-5; tentatively, D is TRBD2 (6 bases). CDR3 size: 15 residues. Between the trimmed V and J ends, which lost 3 bases and 7 bases, there was a span of 18 bases. From germline, CDR1 is SGHAT and CDR2 FQDESV (reference sequence). DNA for the CDR3: TGTGCCAGCAGCTTTGGGGCCCAGCGGGCTGGGACCCAGTACTTC. Translated: CASSFGAQRAGTQYF.

The V and J genes are TRBV6-1 and TRBJ2-2; maybe TRBD1 (6 bases). The length of the CDR3 is 14 residues. CDR1 and CDR2 (germline): MNHNS, SASEGT. V gave up 7 bases and J gave up 5 bases, with 14 bases separating them. The CDR3, as DNA: TGTGCCAGCATAAAGCCAGGGGCTACCGGGGAGCTGTTTTTT. As protein: CASIKPGATGELFF.

The chain joins TRBV5-4 to TRBJ1-2, with 7 bases matching TRBD1. The germline V gene has CDR1 SGHNT and CDR2 YYREEE (reference sequence). This CDR3 has 14 amino acids. V trimming: 4 bases; J trimming: 0 bases; junction bases outside the gene matches: 3. CDR3 sequence (DNA): TGTGCCAGCAGCCGCAGGGGGTCTAACTATGGCTACACCTTC. It specifies CASSRRGSNYGYTF.

This clone turned up a few times. The V call is TRBV5-1, the J call TRBJ2-7, with D possibly matching TRBD1 (6 bases). The CDR3 covers 16 residues. Between the trimmed V and J ends, which lost 3 bases and 0 bases, there was a span of 16 bases. Germline CDR1 SGHRS, CDR2 YFSETQ. CDR3: CASSSIPRGSSYEQYF. The CDR3, as DNA: TGCGCCAGCAGCTCCATTCCCAGGGGAAGCTCCTACGAGCAGTACTTC.

The CDR3 is CASSLASGGKDTQYF. CDR3 DNA sequence: TGTGCCAGCAGCTTGGCCAGCGGGGGGAAAGATACGCAGTATTTT. This chain uses TRBV5-4 with TRBJ2-3, with 9 bases aligning to TRBD2. Germline values: CDR1 SGHNT, CDR2 YYREEE (reference sequence). V shed 0 bases and J 5 bases; nucleotides not matched to a gene: 4. The CDR3 consists of 15 residues.

The rearrangement uses TRBV5-1 and TRBJ2-7, with 10 nucleotides matching TRBD2. J gave up 6 bases and V 0 bases, and 6 bases lay outside the gene matches. This CDR3 is 15 amino acids long. The germline CDR1 and CDR2 sequences are SGHRS and YFSETQ. The CDR3 DNA follows: TGCGCCAGCAGCTTGGGACTAGCGGGTCGGATCGAGCAGTACTTC. Protein product: CASSLGLAGRIEQYF.

This sequence joins TRBV7-9 and TRBJ2-1; tentative D call: TRBD2 (6 bases). This CDR3 is 14 amino acids long. Germline CDR1 reads SEHNR; CDR2 reads FQNEAQ (reference sequence). Trimming took 4 bases from V and 9 from J, leaving 16 bases between them. In DNA, the CDR3 is TGTGCCAGCAGCTCCTGGAGGGGTTCAAGTGAGCAGTTCTTC. It encodes CASSSWRGSSEQFF.

The chain joins TRBV4-2 to TRBJ1-5; D is unresolved. The germline CDR1 and CDR2 sequences are LGHNA and YNFKEQ. This CDR3 comprises 15 residues. The V end lost 5 bases, the J end lost 0 bases, and 11 bases lay between the germline ends. The CDR3 DNA follows: TGTGCCAGCAGCTGGTACAGAGTTAGCAATCAGCCCCAGCATTTT. Residues: CASSWYRVSNQPQHF.

This clone occurred a few times. The rearrangement uses TRBV27 and TRBJ1-1; TRBD1 agrees at 8 bases. The CDR3 is 14 amino acids. V gave up 2 bases and J gave up 1 base; unmatched junction bases: 0. Germline-derived CDR1 and CDR2 are MNHEY and SMNVEV (reference sequence). The DNA of the CDR3 is TGTGCCAGCAGTTTAACAGGGGGGAACACTGAAGCTTTCTTT. Translation: CASSLTGGNTEAFF.

This chain links TRBV5-1 with TRBJ2-3; D is possibly TRBD2 (7 bases). The CDR3 runs to 16 residues. V was shortened by 0 bases and J by 3 bases, with 14 bases between the two germline ends. CDR1 is SGHRS and CDR2 is YFSETQ in the germline V gene. CDR3 sequence: CASSLAGGRLTDTQYF. The CDR3 DNA sequence: TGCGCCAGCAGCTTGGCCGGGGGGCGTCTGACAGATACGCAGTATTTT.

In its sample, this clone was seen once. This sequence joins TRBV7-2 and TRBJ2-1, with TRBD2 as a possible D gene (6 bases). CDR3 size: 13 residues. Germline V gene sequence: CDR1 SGHTA, CDR2 FQGNSA. V was clipped by 5 bases and J by 6 bases, with 11 bases between them. The CDR3 loop reads CASSRGVSNEQFF. The CDR3 DNA is TGTGCCAGCAGCCGCGGGGTGTCCAATGAGCAGTTCTTC.

The CDR3 DNA reads TGTGCCAGCAGCTCGCAGGGGGAAAAAGTAAACATTCAGTACTTC. It codes for CASSSQGEKVNIQYF. J is TRBJ2-4 and V is TRBV5-4, with TRBD1 matching over 7 bases. V shed 3 bases and J 6 bases; nucleotides not matched to a gene: 9. CDR3 length: 15 amino acids. The germline V gene encodes CDR1 SGHNT and CDR2 YYREEE (reference sequence).

The V call is TRBV28, the J call TRBJ1-2; 7 bases line up with TRBD1. CDR3 length equals 14 residues. J lost 2 bases, V lost 6 bases, and 6 bases had no gene match. Germline V gene data show CDR1 as MDHEN and CDR2 as SYDVKM. In DNA, the CDR3 is TGTGCCAGCAGACCGGGACAGAGGAACTATGGCTACACCTTC. Translating gives CASRPGQRNYGYTF.

The chain has TRBV5-1 and TRBJ2-5, with 8 positions matching TRBD1. Trimming took 4 bases from V and 5 from J; bases not matched to a gene: 7. This CDR3 has 14 amino acids. Germline loops: CDR1 SGHRS, CDR2 YFSETQ. CDR3 in amino acids: CASSTGQGHETQYF. CDR3 coding DNA: TGCGCCAGCAGCACCGGACAGGGACATGAGACCCAGTACTTC.

The V and J genes are TRBV28 and TRBJ1-3, with a possible D match to TRBD1 (5 bases). Deletions cut 3 bases from V and 2 bases from J, with 11 bases between. CDR1 and CDR2 from the germline V gene are MDHEN and SYDVKM. The CDR3 has 15 residues. The CDR3 bases are TGTGCCAGCAGTTTGGCAGGGTATACTGGAAACACCATATATTTT. The encoded protein is CASSLAGYTGNTIYF.

This chain joins TRBV5-5 and TRBJ1-1, with D uncertain. The length of the CDR3 is 12 residues. Germline-derived CDR1 and CDR2 are SGHKS and YYEKEE (reference sequence). Trimming shortened V by 4 bases and J by 5 bases, and 9 bases separated the two germline ends. The CDR3 DNA reads TGTGCCAGCAGCCTCCCCGGGACTGAAGCTTTCTTT. This codes for CASSLPGTEAFF.

The rearrangement joins TRBV7-2 to TRBJ2-7; no clear D gene. Germline V gives CDR1 SGHTA, CDR2 FQGNSA. This CDR3 is 14 amino acids long. The V and J ends lost 2 bases and 1 base respectively, with 9 bases between them. Written as DNA, the CDR3 is TGTGCCAGCAGCTTATGGGCAGCATCCTACGAGCAGTACTTC. Amino acids: CASSLWAASYEQYF. Complete variable domain (other parts from reference TRBV7-2 and TRBJ2-7): GAGVSQSPSNKVTEKGKDVELRCDPISGHTALYWYRQSLGQGLEFLIYFQGNSAPDKSGLPSDRFSAERTGGSVSTLTIQRTQQEDSAVYLCASSLWAASYEQYFGPGTRLTVT.

This rearrangement joins TRBV18 to TRBJ2-1; a weak D match, TRBD2 (6 bases). This CDR3 comprises 16 residues. The germline V and J ends were trimmed by 3 bases and 0 bases, with 12 bases remaining between them. In germline, CDR1 is KGHSH, CDR2 LQKENI. CDR3 sequence reads: CASSPTGSGSYNEQFF. The CDR3 DNA follows: TGTGCCAGCTCACCTACGGGTAGCGGCTCCTACAATGAGCAGTTCTTC.

V and J are TRBV28 and TRBJ2-1, with 9 bases that match TRBD2. This CDR3 comprises 16 residues. After removal of 4 bases from V and 0 bases from J, the junction contained 4 bases not matched to a gene. Looked up from germline, CDR1 is MDHEN and CDR2 is SYDVKM. The CDR3 sequence is CASSSQAGGSYNEQFF. The CDR3 bases are TGTGCCAGCAGTTCCCAAGCGGGGGGCTCCTACAATGAGCAGTTCTTC.

This clone was seen just once. The chain joins TRBV5-1 to TRBJ2-7; tentative D call: TRBD1 (6 bases). The CDR3 spans 15 residues. Deletions cut 4 bases from V and 2 bases from J, with 16 bases between. Germline V CDR1 and CDR2: SGHRS, YFSETQ. The CDR3: CASSPWTDRTYEQYF. DNA of the CDR3: TGCGCCAGCAGCCCCTGGACAGACAGAACCTACGAGCAGTACTTC.

The chain links TRBV11-1 to TRBJ2-1, with 8 bases aligning to TRBD2. CDR1 is SGHAT and CDR2 is FQDESV in the germline V gene (reference sequence). The CDR3 has 16 amino acids. V shed 2 bases, J shed 0 bases, and the junction held 3 bases outside the gene matches. The DNA of the CDR3 is TGTGCCAGCAGCTTAAAACGGGGGGGCTCCTACAATGAGCAGTTCTTC. Translation gives CASSLKRGGSYNEQFF.

In the case of this clone: In the same sample, other DNA sequences code for this CDR3. V and J are TRBV5-1 and TRBJ2-3, with 8 bases that match TRBD1. This CDR3 contains 18 residues. The V gene's germline CDR1 is SGHRS and CDR2 YFSETQ. V was pared by 3 bases and J by 0 bases, with 12 bases of the junction left unmatched. The CDR3 nucleotides are TGCGCCAGCAGCTCCTACTATTACGGGACAGGAAGCACAGATACGCAGTATTTT. This codes for CASSSYYYGTGSTDTQYF.

This clone occurred once. The chain combines TRBV19 with TRBJ2-1; 9 bases match TRBD2. This CDR3 is 17 amino acids long. With 2 bases clipped from V and 5 bases from J, the junction kept 10 bases outside the gene matches. Germline CDR1 is LNHDA and CDR2 is SQIVND (reference sequence). CDR3 nucleotide sequence: TGTGCCAGTAGTATACAGCCCAGCGGGGGGACCCACAATGAGCAGTTCTTC. Translating gives CASSIQPSGGTHNEQFF. Looking up the rest from reference TRBV19 and TRBJ2-1 gives the full variable domain: DGGITQSPKYLFRKEGQNVTLSCEQNLNHDAMYWYRQDPGQGLRLIYYSQIVNDFQKGDIAEGYSVSREKKESFPLTVTSAQKNPTAFYLCASSIQPSGGTHNEQFFGPGTRLTVL.